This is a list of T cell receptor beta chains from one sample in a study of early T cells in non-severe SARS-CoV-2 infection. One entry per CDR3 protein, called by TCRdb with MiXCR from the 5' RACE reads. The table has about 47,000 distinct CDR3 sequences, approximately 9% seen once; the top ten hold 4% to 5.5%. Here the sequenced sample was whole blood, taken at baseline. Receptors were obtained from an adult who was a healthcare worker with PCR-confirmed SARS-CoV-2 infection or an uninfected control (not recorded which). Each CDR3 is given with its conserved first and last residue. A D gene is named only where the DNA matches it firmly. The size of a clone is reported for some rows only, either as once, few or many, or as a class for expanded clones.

TGTGCCAGCAGCTTTAGAGAGAACACTGAAGCTTTCTTT CASSFRENTEAFF . TRBV7-3 few TRBJ1-1
TGTGCCAGCAGCTTAGGGGCAGGGGGCCTTACTGAAGCTTTCTTT CASSLGAGGLTEAFF TRBD1 TRBV7-9 many TRBJ1-1
TGTGCCAGCAGTCCCGGACAGCCCGGGCATGAAAAACTGTTTTTT CASSPGQPGHEKLFF . TRBV2 few TRBJ1-4
TGTGCCAGCAGCCAATTTAGCGGGGGTCGGGACAATGAGCAGTTCTTC CASSQFSGGRDNEQFF TRBD2 TRBV3-1 many TRBJ2-1
TGCGCCAGCAGCATGGGACCTACCACTGAAGCTTTCTTT CASSMGPTTEAFF . TRBV5-1 . TRBJ1-1
TGTGCCAGCAGCTTAGTAGGCAAAACCCAGTACTTC CASSLVGKTQYF . TRBV11-2 few TRBJ2-5
TGCAGTGCTATCGGGTACAGCGCCTCGTACAATGAGCAGTTCTTC CSAIGYSASYNEQFF . TRBV20-1 . TRBJ2-1
TGCGCCAGCAGCTTGGTGGGGACCTACGAGCAGTACTTC CASSLVGTYEQYF . TRBV5-1 many TRBJ2-7
TGTGCCAGCAGCTTAGTGGCGACCCCTTTGAACACCGGGGAGCTGTTTTTT CASSLVATPLNTGELFF . TRBV7-6 few TRBJ2-2
TGTGCCATCAGTGAGTGGGCAGGGAACGCCTACAATGAGCAGTTCTTC CAISEWAGNAYNEQFF . TRBV10-3 many TRBJ2-1
TGTGCCAGCAGTACCCCAGATACGCAGTATTTT CASSTPDTQYF . TRBV6-6 . TRBJ2-3
TGTGCCAGCAGTAATAGCGGGAGCCCCAGGAGCAATGAGCAGTTCTTC CASSNSGSPRSNEQFF TRBD2 TRBV2 many TRBJ2-1
TGTGCCAGCAGACGCGGTGCGACAGGTCCAGAGACCCAGTACTTC CASRRGATGPETQYF . TRBV5-4 . TRBJ2-5
TGTGCCAGCACCTCGGAACGCAGGACCTACGAGCAGTACTTC CASTSERRTYEQYF . TRBV28 many TRBJ2-7